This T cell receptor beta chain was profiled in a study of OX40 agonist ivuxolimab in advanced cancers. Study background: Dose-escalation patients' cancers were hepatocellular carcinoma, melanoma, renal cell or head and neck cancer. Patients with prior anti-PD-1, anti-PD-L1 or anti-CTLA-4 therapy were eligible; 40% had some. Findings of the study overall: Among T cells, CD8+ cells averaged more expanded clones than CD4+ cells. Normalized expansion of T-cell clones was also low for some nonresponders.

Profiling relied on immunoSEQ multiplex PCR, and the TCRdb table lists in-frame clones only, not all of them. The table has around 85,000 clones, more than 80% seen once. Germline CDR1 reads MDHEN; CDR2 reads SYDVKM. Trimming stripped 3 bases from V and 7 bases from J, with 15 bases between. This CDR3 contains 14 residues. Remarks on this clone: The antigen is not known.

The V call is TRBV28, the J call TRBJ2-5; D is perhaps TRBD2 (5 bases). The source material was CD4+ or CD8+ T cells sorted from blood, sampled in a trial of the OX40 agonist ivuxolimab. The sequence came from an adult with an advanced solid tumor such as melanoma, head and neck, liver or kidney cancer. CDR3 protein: CASSFSGGPGTQYF. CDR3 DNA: TGTGCCAGCAGTTTCTCCGGCGGGCCCGGGACCCAGTACTTC.